A single sample is the source of the 7 T cell receptor beta chains below, sequenced in a study of blood T cells in healthy people across ages. Next came a second PCR, run for about 6 to 12 cycles, which used a sample-barcoded 5' primer along with a J-beta primer mix. TCRdb reprocessed the 5' RACE reads with MiXCR, giving one entry per CDR3 protein. The sample yields about 1.7 million distinct CDR3 sequences, 25% to 30% seen once. The sequencing sample was made of blood. The receptors were sampled from a woman in her thirties in good health.

This clonotype appeared many times. This chain connects TRBV4-2 to TRBJ2-7, with D possibly TRBD2 on 5 matching bases. The CDR3 runs to 15 residues. Trimming removed 0 bases at V and 2 bases at J, with 11 bases between. CDR1 and CDR2 from the germline V gene are LGHNA and YNFKEQ. The CDR3 nucleotides read TGTGCCAGCAGCCAAGACGGCCAGCGGACCTACGAGCAGTACTTC. Translated: CASSQDGQRTYEQYF.

This clonotype was observed a few times. The J gene is TRBJ2-7, the V gene TRBV20-1, with 8 bases identical to TRBD2. The length of the CDR3 is 15 residues. Looked up from germline, CDR1 is DFQATT and CDR2 is SNEGSKA (reference sequence). V shed 5 bases, J shed 0 bases, and the junction held 9 bases outside the gene matches. CDR3: CSAAYGLAASYEQYF. CDR3 coding DNA: TGCAGTGCTGCCTATGGACTAGCTGCCTCCTACGAGCAGTACTTC.

The chain carries TRBV12-3 or TRBV12-4 and TRBJ1-1; maybe TRBD1 (6 bases). The V and J ends lost 5 bases and 1 base respectively, with 14 bases between them. This CDR3 is built from 15 residues. Written as DNA, the CDR3 is TGTGCCAGCAGTAGCCAGGGGCAGTCGAACACTGAAGCTTTCTTT. Protein: CASSSQGQSNTEAFF.

This clonotype has just a few counts. The V call is TRBV7-2, the J call TRBJ2-3, with 9 bases aligning to TRBD2. The V gene's germline CDR1 is SGHTA and CDR2 FQGNSA. Trimming took 0 bases from V and 0 from J; bases not matched to a gene: 4. The CDR3 is made up of 17 amino acids. The CDR3 loop is CASSLALAGYSTDTQYF. CDR3 coding DNA: TGTGCCAGCAGCTTAGCACTAGCGGGCTATAGCACAGATACGCAGTATTTT.

In DNA form, the CDR3 reads TGTGCCAGCGGCTATAGACTAGCGGGTTCCTACGAGCAGTACTTC. Translated, it gives CASGYRLAGSYEQYF. The chain employs TRBV7-2 and TRBJ2-7; 10 bases map to TRBD2. The CDR3 runs to 15 residues. Germline V gene sequence: CDR1 SGHTA, CDR2 FQGNSA. The junction had 8 bases not matched to a gene; V was cut back by 8 bases and J by 1 base.

J is TRBJ2-1 and V is TRBV7-9; D may be TRBD2 (6 bases). Deletions cut 5 bases from V and 0 bases from J, with 14 bases between. The CDR3 consists of 16 residues. The germline gives CDR1 SEHNR, CDR2 FQNEAQ (reference sequence). DNA of the CDR3: TGTGCCAGCAGCATAGGGGACTCCCCCTCCTACAATGAGCAGTTCTTC. It is translated as CASSIGDSPSYNEQFF.

This clonotype was counted at least ten times. The chain links TRBV9 to TRBJ1-2; D may be TRBD1 (5 bases). This CDR3 spans 14 amino acids. Germline lookup yields CDR1 SGDLS and CDR2 YYNGEE. The V end was cut by 0 bases, the J end by 7 bases, with 13 bases between. DNA of the CDR3: TGTGCCAGCAGCGTAGGAGGGGCAGCGGCTGGCTACACCTTC. Encoded protein: CASSVGGAAAGYTF.